This TCR beta chain was identified in a study of cytomegalovirus exposure and HLA in healthy donors. Primers for the PCR totalled 60 Vbeta and 13 Jbeta. The method was immunoSEQ multiplex PCR; TCRdb's version includes in-frame clones alone and lacks a portion of them. The top ten clones hold 6.5% of a sample with about 130,000 clones, roughly 85% of them seen once. Study-level points and caveats: Analyses of presence and absence presupposed an approximately uniform sequencing depth across donors.

The CDR3 spans 16 residues. The germline gives CDR1 LNHDA, CDR2 SQIVND (reference sequence). Trimming removed 4 bases from V and 7 bases from J; junction bases left unmatched: 11. Of note for this clone: The antigen remains unidentified.

This receptor was obtained from a man aged 35 to 55 in good health and CMV-seropositive. The chain employs TRBV19 and TRBJ2-1; 9 nucleotides agree with TRBD1. The material sequenced was PBMCs. CDR3 residues: CASSNSGQGFRNEQFF. In DNA form, the CDR3 reads TGTGCCAGTAGTAATTCCGGACAGGGGTTTAGGAATGAGCAGTTCTTC.